Below, one T cell receptor beta chain is given with its context. V dropped 6 bases and J dropped 4; count of bases not matched to a gene: 8. The CDR3 sequence is 16 residues long. Germline V lookup: CDR1 SGHTA, CDR2 FQGTGA. The record originates from a study of blood T cell repertoires in COVID-19. Study overall: The origin of the acute and convalescent COVID-19 samples was the United States, Italy and Spain.

How the authors handled the data: The authors estimated nucleated cell counts from reference gene primer amplification. Assay: immunoSEQ multiplex PCR; the TCRdb copy retains only in-frame clones and omits some. The D gene and trimming were derived from the DNA, and the V and J assignments and clone size from that table. The sample has about 180,000 clones, 89% seen once. The chain links TRBV7-3 to TRBJ2-1; 11 bases map to TRBD1. The clonotype originates from a man between 18 and 29 years old who had recovered from COVID-19. Sequencing was done on a sample of peripheral blood. The CDR3 region is CASRLSGTGGYNEQFF. CDR3 bases: TGTGCCAGCAGATTGTCCGGGACAGGGGGATACAATGAGCAGTTCTTC.